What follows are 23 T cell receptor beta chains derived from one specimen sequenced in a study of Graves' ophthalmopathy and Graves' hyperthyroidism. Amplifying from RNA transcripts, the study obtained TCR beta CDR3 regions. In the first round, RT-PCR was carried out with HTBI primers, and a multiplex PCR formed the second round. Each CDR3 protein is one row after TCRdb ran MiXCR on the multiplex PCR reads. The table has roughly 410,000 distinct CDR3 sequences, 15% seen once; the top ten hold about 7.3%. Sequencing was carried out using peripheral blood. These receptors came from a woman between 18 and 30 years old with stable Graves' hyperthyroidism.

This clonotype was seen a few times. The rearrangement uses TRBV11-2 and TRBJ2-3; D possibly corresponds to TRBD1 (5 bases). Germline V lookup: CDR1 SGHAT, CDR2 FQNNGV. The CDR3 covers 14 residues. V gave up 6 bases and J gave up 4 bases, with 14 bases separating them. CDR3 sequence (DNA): TGTGCCAGCAGGGACAAGACCCTCGCAGATACGCAGTATTTT. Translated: CASRDKTLADTQYF.

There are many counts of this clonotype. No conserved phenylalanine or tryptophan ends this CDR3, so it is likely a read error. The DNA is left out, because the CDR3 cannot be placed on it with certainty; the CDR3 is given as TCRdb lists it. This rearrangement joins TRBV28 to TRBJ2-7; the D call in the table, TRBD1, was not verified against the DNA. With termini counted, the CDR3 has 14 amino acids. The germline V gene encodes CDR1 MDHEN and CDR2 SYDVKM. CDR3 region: CASSLRDRAGRAVL.

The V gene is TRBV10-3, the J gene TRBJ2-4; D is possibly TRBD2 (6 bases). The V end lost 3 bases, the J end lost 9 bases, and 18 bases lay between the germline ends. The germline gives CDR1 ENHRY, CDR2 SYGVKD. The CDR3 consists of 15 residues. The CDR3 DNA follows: TGTGCCATCAGTGATGGAGGGATAGAGGAGGGCATTCAGTACTTC. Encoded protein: CAISDGGIEEGIQYF.

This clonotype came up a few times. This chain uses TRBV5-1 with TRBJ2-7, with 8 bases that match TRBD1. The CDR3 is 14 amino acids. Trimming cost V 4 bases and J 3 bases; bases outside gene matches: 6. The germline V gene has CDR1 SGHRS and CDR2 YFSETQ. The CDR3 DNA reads TGCGCCAGCAGCGCGACAGGGGCTAGCTACGAGCAGTACTTC. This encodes CASSATGASYEQYF.

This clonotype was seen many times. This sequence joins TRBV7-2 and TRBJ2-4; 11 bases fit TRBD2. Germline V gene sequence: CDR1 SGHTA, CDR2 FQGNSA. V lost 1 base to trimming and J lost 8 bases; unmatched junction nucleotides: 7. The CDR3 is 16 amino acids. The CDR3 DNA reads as TGTGCCAGCAGCTTAGGTAGCGGGGGGGCCGGGGACATTCAGTACTTC. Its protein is CASSLGSGGAGDIQYF. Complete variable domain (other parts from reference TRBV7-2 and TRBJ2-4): GAGVSQSPSNKVTEKGKDVELRCDPISGHTALYWYRQSLGQGLEFLIYFQGNSAPDKSGLPSDRFSAERTGGSVSTLTIQRTQQEDSAVYLCASSLGSGGAGDIQYFGAGTRLSVL.

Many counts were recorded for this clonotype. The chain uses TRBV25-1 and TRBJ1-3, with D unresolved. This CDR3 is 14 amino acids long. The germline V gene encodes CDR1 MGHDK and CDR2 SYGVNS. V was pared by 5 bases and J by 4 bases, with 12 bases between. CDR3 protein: CASSSAAPGNTIYF. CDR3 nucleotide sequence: TGTGCCAGCAGTTCAGCGGCTCCCGGAAACACCATATATTTT.

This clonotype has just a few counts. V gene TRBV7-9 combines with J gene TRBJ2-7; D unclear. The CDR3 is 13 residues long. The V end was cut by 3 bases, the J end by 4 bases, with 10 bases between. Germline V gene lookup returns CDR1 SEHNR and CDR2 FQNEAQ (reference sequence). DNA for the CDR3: TGTGCCAGCAGCTTTCGGTCAGGATACGAGCAGTACTTC. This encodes CASSFRSGYEQYF.

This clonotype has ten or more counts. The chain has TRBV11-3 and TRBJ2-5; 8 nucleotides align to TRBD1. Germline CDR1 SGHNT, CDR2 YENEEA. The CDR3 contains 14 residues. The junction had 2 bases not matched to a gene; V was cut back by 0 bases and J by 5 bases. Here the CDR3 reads CASSLDGDRETQYF. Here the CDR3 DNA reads TGTGCCAGCAGCTTAGATGGGGACAGGGAGACCCAGTACTTC.

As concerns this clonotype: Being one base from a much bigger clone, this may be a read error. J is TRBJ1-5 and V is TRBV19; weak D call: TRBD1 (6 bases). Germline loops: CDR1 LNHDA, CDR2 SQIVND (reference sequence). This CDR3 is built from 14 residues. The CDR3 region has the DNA TGTGCCAGTACAACGGGGGACATCCATCATCCCCAGCATTTT. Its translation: CASTTGDIHHPQHF.

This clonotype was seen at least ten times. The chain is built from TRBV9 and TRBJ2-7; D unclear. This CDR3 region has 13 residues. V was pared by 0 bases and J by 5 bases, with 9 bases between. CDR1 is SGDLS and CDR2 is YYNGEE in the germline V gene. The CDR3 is CASSVVPLDEQYF. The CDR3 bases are TGTGCCAGCAGCGTAGTCCCTTTGGACGAGCAGTACTTC.

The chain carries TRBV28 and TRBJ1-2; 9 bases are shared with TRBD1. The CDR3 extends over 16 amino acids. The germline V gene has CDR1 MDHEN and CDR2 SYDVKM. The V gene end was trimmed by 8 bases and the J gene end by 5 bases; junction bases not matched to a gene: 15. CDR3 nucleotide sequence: TGTGCCAGCTTCTACCGAGTAACAGGGGGCGAGTATGGCTACACCTTC. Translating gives CASFYRVTGGEYGYTF.

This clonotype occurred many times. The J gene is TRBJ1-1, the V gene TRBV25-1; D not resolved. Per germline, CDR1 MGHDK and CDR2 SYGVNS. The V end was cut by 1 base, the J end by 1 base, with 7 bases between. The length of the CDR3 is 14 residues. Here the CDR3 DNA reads TGTGCCAGCAGTGAATTGGCAGGGAACACTGAAGCTTTCTTT. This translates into CASSELAGNTEAFF.

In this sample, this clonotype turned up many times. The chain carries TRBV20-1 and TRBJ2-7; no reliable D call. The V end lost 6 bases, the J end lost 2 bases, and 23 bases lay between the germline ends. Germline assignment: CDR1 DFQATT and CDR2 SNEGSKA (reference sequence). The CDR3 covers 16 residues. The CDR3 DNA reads TGCAGTGCCCACCCGGCTTTGTCCGTCTACACCTACGAGCAGTACTTC. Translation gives CSAHPALSVYTYEQYF.

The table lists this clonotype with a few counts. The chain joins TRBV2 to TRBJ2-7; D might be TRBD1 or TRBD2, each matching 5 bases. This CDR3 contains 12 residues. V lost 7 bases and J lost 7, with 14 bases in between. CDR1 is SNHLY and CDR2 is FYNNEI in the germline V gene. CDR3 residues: CASTRGLSEQYF. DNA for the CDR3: TGTGCCAGCACACGGGGCCTCTCTGAGCAGTACTTC.

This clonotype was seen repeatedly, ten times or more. CDR3 coding DNA: TGTGCCAGCACGGGGCTTTCCTACGAGCAGTACTTC. Encoded protein: CASTGLSYEQYF. The chain joins TRBV2 to TRBJ2-7; D may be TRBD1 or TRBD2 (5 bases each). V gave up 7 bases and J gave up 1 base, with 8 bases separating them. The CDR3 consists of 12 residues. Germline V lookup: CDR1 SNHLY, CDR2 FYNNEI.

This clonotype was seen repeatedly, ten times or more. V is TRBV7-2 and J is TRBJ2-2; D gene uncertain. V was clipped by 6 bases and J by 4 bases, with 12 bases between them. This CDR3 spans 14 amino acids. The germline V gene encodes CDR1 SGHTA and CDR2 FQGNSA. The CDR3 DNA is TGTGCCAGCAGTCGACTCATGGGCACCGGGGAGCTGTTTTTT. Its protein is CASSRLMGTGELFF. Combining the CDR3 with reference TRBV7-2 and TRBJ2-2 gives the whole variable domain GAGVSQSPSNKVTEKGKDVELRCDPISGHTALYWYRQSLGQGLEFLIYFQGNSAPDKSGLPSDRFSAERTGGSVSTLTIQRTQQEDSAVYLCASSRLMGTGELFFGEGSRLTVL.

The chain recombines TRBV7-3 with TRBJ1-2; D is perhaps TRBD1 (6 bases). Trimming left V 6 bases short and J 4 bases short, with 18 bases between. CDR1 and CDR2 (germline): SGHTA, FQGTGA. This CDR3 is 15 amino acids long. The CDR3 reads CASRKPQGIVYGYTF. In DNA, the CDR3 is TGTGCCAGCAGGAAACCCCAGGGGATTGTCTATGGCTACACCTTC.

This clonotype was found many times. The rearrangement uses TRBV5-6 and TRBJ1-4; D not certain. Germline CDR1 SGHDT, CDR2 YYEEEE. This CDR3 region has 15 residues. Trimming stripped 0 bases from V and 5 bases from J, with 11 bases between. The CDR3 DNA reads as TGTGCCAGCAGCTTGGGGGTCAGGATAAATGAAAAACTGTTTTTT. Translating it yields CASSLGVRINEKLFF.

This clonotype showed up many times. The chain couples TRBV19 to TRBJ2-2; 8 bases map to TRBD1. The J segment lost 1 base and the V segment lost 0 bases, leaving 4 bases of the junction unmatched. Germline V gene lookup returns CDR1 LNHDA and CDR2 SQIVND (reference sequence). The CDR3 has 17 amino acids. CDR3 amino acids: CASSIDTGTGNTGELFF. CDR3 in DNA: TGTGCCAGTAGTATAGATACCGGGACAGGGAACACCGGGGAGCTGTTTTTT.

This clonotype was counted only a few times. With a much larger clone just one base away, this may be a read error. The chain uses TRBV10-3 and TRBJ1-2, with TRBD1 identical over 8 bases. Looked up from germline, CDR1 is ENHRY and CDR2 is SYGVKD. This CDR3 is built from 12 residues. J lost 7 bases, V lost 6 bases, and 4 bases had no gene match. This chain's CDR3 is CAISVTGAGYTF. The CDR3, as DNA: TGTGCCATCAGCGTGACAGGGGCTGGCTACACCTTC.

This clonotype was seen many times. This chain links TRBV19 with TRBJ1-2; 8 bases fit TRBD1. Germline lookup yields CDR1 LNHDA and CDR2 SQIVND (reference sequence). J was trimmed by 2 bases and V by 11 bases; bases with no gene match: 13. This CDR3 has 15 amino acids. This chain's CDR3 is CASRTGTGINYGYTF. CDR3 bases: TGTGCCTCGCGGACAGGGACGGGTATAAACTATGGCTACACCTTC.

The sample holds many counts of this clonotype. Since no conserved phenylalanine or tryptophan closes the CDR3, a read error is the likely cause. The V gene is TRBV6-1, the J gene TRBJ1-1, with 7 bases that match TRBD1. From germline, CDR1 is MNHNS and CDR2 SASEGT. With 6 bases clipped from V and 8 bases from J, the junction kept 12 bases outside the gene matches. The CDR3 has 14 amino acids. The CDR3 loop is CASSRTGRLPEAFS. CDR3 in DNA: TGTGCCAGCAGCCGGACAGGTCGTCTTCCCGAAGCTTTCTCT.

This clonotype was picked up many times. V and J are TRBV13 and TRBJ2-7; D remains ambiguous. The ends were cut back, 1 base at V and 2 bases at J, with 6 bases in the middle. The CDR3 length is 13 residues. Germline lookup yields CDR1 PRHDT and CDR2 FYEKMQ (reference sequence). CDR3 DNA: TGTGCCAGCAGCTTAGACGGAACCTACGAGCAGTACTTC. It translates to CASSLDGTYEQYF.